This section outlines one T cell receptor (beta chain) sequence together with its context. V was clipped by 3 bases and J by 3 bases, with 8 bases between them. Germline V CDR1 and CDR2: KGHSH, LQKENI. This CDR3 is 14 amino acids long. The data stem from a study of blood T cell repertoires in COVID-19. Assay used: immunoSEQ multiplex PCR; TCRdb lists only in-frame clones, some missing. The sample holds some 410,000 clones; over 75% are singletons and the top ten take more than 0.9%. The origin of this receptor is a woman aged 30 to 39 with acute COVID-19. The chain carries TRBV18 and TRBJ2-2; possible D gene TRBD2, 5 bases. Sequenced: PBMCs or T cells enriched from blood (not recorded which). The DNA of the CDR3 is TGTGCCAGCTCACCCCTGAGGGACACCGGGGAGCTGTTTTTT. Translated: CASSPLRDTGELFF.